This T cell receptor (beta chain) was obtained from a study of shared clonotypes between healthy human individuals (dated by TCRdb to 2018 to 2021). For the study in its entirety: Three men and a couple of women, aged 18 to 49 years, made up the cohort. Different laboratories and diverse techniques were used to prepare libraries and sequence TCR repertoires, to increase sequencing depth and limit assay-specific biases. To estimate repertoire size and how much clonotypes are shared between individuals, the study performed deep sequencing of blood TCR repertoires from a few healthy adults. For each donor, CD4 naive and CD4 memory were each given three plates, CD8 naive was given two plates, and CD8 memory was given one plate. Between about 0.94 and 8.9 billion PBMCs per donor were obtained by leukapheresis.

Using the deep immunoSEQ assay, multiplex PCR amplified TCR CDR3 regions from genomic DNA. Genomic DNA extracted from each cell subset was distributed evenly over all wells of several immunoSEQ 96-well plates, and each plate served as one replicate. For sorted subsets, around 200 ng genomic DNA, equal to approximately 30,000 T cell genomes, was loaded into each replicate PCR. Purified libraries were quantified with a Qubit 3.0 fluorometer, sized on a Bioanalyzer 2100, and re-quantified with the KAPA Library Quantification kit. A separate single-read 150-cycle Illumina NextSeq 550 flow cell was used to sequence each immunoSEQ 96-well plate. In the source study's methods: The immunoSEQ output contained only junctional sequences without quality scores, so filtering could not match that applied to full-length reads. Sequences were annotated with PyIR, a Python wrapper for IgBLAST v1.9, using IMGT germline references to assign V/J genes and CDR3. Reads with weak V/J assignments (E-value above 1e-6), missing CDR3, stop codons, out-of-frame junctions, or ambiguous translated residues were removed. V3J clonotypes were defined as sequences sharing an identical inferred V gene, J gene, and CDR3 amino acid sequence. Percentage overlap between repertoires was computed as shared unique clonotypes divided by the size of the smaller repertoire. Repertoire richness was assessed with RTK rarefaction, the Chao1 estimator, and Recon v2.1 estimates of unobserved clonotypes. Generation probabilities were computed with OLGA for all TCRbeta clonotypes obtained by the gDNA method from four donors. TCRdb took this table from immuneACCESS and kept in-frame rearrangements with V and J called. Such tables lack part of the clones; where checked against another copy, unresolved V genes explain under half of the gap, and the rest is unexplained. That table furnishes V, J and clone size, whereas the DNA furnished D and trimming. This sample holds millions of clones; 90% to 95% were observed only once. Roughly 0.13% of the sample rests with the top ten.

Based on the germline V gene (reference sequence), the CDR1 and CDR2 sequences are SEHNR and FQNEAQ. V is pruned by 1 base and J by 8 bases, leaving 4 bases of the junction without a gene match. The CDR3 measures 14 amino acids from cysteine to phenylalanine. The sequence is cut down to CDR3 DNA, 42 bases in frame from base 1. The study at large found these results: Compared with non-shared clonotypes, clonotypes shared by all four sorted-subset donors had higher generation probabilities. Because the study included a small number of donors, the genetic and exposure-history diversity represented was limited. Larger estimated clonotype richness was generally found for naive subsets than for memory subsets. Pairwise subsampling indicated that sequencing depth was expected to affect the degree of clonotype sharing among donors. Incomplete sequencing was indicated by rarefaction of sorted-subset datasets, despite the large sequencing depth. Sharing across a few donors was observed for approximately 5% of naive CD4, 3.5% of naive CD8, over 2% of memory CD4, and roughly 0.4% of memory CD8 clonotypes. Sampling was restricted to blood, and TCR repertoires in tissues likely differ from the TCR repertoires found in blood.

In regard to this clone: The antigen this receptor binds is unknown. Within one base of it there is no much larger clone, and no base qualities were kept.

The donors were healthy, HIV-negative adults with no recently reported acute infections or vaccinations. Every donor was a Caucasian adult living in Nashville, Tennessee, USA. Magnetic negative selection was used to enrich CD4+ T cells, after which naive cells were positively selected on CD45RA and the negative fraction became the memory subset. After blood collection by leukapheresis, PBMCs were isolated using Ficoll-Histopaque density gradient centrifugation and then cryopreserved in the vapor phase of liquid nitrogen. Purity and quantity of every magnetically sorted T cell population were checked by analytical flow cytometry. Genomic DNA was isolated from every sorted fraction and measured by UV absorbance on a Nanodrop 2000c.

The chain was built from TRBV7-9 and TRBJ1-2; 10 bases in between match TRBD1. The material sequenced was naive CD4+ T cells sorted from blood. This specimen's cell subset or site label, interpreted: CD45RA+ positively selected. The TCR was taken from a man aged 18 to 29 in good health. The nucleotide sequence is TGTGCCAGCAGCTTAGATGAGACAGGGGGCGGCTACACCTTC. Its amino acids are CASSLDETGGGYTF.